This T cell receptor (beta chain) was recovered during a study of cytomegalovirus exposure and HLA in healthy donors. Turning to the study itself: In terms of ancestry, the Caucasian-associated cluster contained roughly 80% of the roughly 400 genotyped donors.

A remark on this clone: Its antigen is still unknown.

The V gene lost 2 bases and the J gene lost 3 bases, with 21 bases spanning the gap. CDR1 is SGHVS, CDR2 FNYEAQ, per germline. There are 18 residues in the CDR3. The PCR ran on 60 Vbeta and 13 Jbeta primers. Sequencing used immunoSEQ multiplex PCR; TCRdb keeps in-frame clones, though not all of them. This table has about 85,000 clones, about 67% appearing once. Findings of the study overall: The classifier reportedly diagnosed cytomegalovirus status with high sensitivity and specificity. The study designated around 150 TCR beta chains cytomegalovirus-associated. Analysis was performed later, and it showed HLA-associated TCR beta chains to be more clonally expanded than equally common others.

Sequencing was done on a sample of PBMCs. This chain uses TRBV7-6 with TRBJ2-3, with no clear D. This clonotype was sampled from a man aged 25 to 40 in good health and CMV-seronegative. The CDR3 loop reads CASSLTNPTLSGTDTQYF. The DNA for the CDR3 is TGTGCCAGCAGCTTAACGAACCCGACTCTGAGTGGTACAGATACGCAGTATTTT.